This record concerns one T cell receptor beta chain sequence. The record originates from a study of T cell responses to AZD1222 COVID-19 vaccine. Sequenced by immunoSEQ multiplex PCR; TCRdb stores in-frame clones only, minus some. The sample contains 90,000 to 120,000 clones, more than 80% of which appear only once. Specimen: peripheral blood, collected on day 0 of AZD1222 vaccination. The TCR originated in an adult in good health.

The CDR3: CASRDRGRALYEQYF. The CDR3 nucleotides are TGTGCCAGCAGAGACCGCGGGAGGGCCCTTTACGAGCAGTACTTC. V gene TRBV2 combines with J gene TRBJ2-7; 9 nucleotides line up with TRBD2. Per germline, CDR1 SNHLY and CDR2 FYNNEI. Trimming at V came to 6 bases and at J to 4 bases, leaving 10 bases not matched to a gene. The CDR3 totals 15 residues.